This TCR beta chain appears in the sequencing data of a study of technical replicates of blood from several donors. The protocol was immunoSEQ multiplex PCR, while the TCRdb copy is restricted to in-frame clones and leaves out a portion. The data show 65,000 to 95,000 clones, 80% to 95% seen once. Germline V gene lookup returns CDR1 SGHNT and CDR2 YYREEE (reference sequence). The V end lost 1 base, the J end lost 5 bases, and 12 bases lay between the germline ends. The CDR3 has 14 amino acids. The V and J genes are TRBV5-4 and TRBJ1-2, with D tentatively TRBD1 (6 bases). This sequence originates from a human donor in good health. Sequenced: T cells isolated from PBMCs. CDR3 sequence reads: CASSLIETGYGYTF. The CDR3 bases are TGTGCCAGCAGCTTGATCGAAACAGGGTATGGCTACACCTTC.